This T cell receptor (beta chain) originates from a study of blood T cell repertoires in COVID-19. Whole-study context: Samples taken during acute and convalescent COVID-19 were collected in the United States, Italy and Spain. From T cells, B-cell-depleted T cells, or PBMCs came the material, which was cDNA or gDNA.

Authors' analysis steps: How many nucleated cells were present was estimated from reference gene primer amplification. Clones were sequenced by immunoSEQ multiplex PCR, and TCRdb holds only the in-frame ones, with some missing. That table is the source of V, J and clone size, and D and trimming were worked out from the DNA. In the table there are about 180,000 clones, 87% of which are singletons. V shed 5 bases and J shed 6 bases, with 16 bases lying between them. Looked up from germline, CDR1 is MNHEY and CDR2 is SVGAGI. The CDR3 has 14 amino acids. Sequencing was done on a sample of peripheral blood. The chain combines TRBV6-5 with TRBJ1-1; maybe TRBD1 (6 bases). This receptor was identified in a man in his forties or fifties with active or convalescent COVID-19. CDR3 protein: CASSPNRDNPEAFF. CDR3 sequence (DNA): TGTGCCAGCAGTCCGAATCGGGACAACCCTGAAGCTTTCTTT.